This TCR beta chain emerged from a study of beta chain features in type 1 diabetes. At the level of the study: Age, gender, cell numbers and subset yield matched between patients and controls.

This clone came up many times. Its specificity is not known. Overall study results and limits: For Type 1 diabetes patients, all four CD4+ subsets carried TCRB CDR3s that were moderately but significantly shorter.

Via CD45RO/CCR7/CD25/CD127/CD95/CD27, cells of the CD4+ naive, central memory, regulatory and stem cell-like memory subsets were sorted. The sequenced template was cDNA made from the entire isolated RNA. Some clones are missing from TCRdb's copy, which holds only in-frame ones; the method was immunoSEQ multiplex PCR. This sample yields some 110,000 clones, of which around 17% are seen a single time; about 2.1% belongs to the top ten. This CDR3 comprises 14 residues. Per germline, CDR1 GTSNPN and CDR2 SVGIG (reference sequence). Between the trimmed V and J ends, which lost 1 base and 3 bases, there was a span of 13 bases.

The rearrangement uses TRBV30 and TRBJ2-7; D is perhaps TRBD1 (5 bases). Sequenced sample: central memory CD4+ T cells from blood. This TCR derives from a man aged 25-40 years with type 1 diabetes. The CDR3, as DNA: TGTGCCTGGAGTGCCGGCGACAGCCGCTACGAGCAGTACTTC. The encoded protein is CAWSAGDSRYEQYF.